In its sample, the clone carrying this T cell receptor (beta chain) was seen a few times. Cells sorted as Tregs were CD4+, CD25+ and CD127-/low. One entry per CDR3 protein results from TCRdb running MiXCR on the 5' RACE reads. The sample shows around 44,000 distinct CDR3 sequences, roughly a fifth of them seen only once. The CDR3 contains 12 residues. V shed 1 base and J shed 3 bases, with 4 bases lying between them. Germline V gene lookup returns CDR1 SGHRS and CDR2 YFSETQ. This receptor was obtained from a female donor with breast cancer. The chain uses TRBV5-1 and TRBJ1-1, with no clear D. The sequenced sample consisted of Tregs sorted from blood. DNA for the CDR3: TGCGCCAGCAGCTTGTTGGACACTGAAGCTTTCTTT. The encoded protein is CASSLLDTEAFF.